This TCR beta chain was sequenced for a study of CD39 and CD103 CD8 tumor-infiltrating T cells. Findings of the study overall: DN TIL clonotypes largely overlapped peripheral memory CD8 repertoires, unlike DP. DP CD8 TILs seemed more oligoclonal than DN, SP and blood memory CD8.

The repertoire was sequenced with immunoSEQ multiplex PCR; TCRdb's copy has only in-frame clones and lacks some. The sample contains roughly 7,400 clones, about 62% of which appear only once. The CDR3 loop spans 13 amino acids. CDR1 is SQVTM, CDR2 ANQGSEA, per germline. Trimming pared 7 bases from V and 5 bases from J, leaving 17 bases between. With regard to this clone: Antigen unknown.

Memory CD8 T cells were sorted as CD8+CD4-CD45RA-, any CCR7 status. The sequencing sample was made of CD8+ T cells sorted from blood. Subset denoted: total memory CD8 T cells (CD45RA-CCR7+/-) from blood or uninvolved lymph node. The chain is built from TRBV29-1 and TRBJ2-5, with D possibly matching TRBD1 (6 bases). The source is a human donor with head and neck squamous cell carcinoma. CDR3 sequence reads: CSAVRGPDETQYF. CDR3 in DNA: TGCAGCGCAGTCAGGGGTCCGGACGAGACCCAGTACTTC.